This entry lists 4 T cell receptor beta chains sequenced from one sample in a study of memory CD4+ T cells and cytomegalovirus serostatus. The sort gate was single viable CD3+CD4+CD8-CD45RO+ cells for memory CD4+ T cells. TCRdb's table, derived via immunoSEQ multiplex PCR, lists solely in-frame clones and lacks some. The sample carries over 50,000 clones, 82% recorded once. Input material: memory CD4+ T cells from blood. The receptors were gathered from an adult in good health and CMV-seronegative.

The V call is TRBV6-5, the J call TRBJ2-7, with 7 positions matching TRBD2. The trim removed 6 bases at V and 8 bases at J, leaving 13 bases unmatched. The CDR3 is 14 amino acids. The germline CDR1 and CDR2 sequences are MNHEY and SVGAGI. In DNA form, the CDR3 reads TGTGCCAGCAGGGGGGGGGACTGGCATATTAAGCAGTACTTC. Translation: CASRGGDWHIKQYF.

This clone was recorded a few times. This sequence joins TRBV6-1 and TRBJ1-2; D call uncertain. CDR1 is MNHNS, CDR2 SASEGT, per germline. The ends were cut back, 7 bases at V and 8 bases at J, with 14 bases in the middle. The CDR3 runs to 12 residues. This CDR3 reads CASTQEARGYTF. The CDR3 bases are TGTGCCAGCACCCAAGAAGCGAGGGGCTACACCTTC.

This clone has more than one count but fewer than ten. CDR3 nucleotide sequence: TGTGCCTCGGCCCAGGGGCCTGGAAACACCATATATTTT. As protein: CASAQGPGNTIYF. The rearrangement uses TRBV6-6 and TRBJ1-3, with D possibly TRBD1 on 6 matching bases. The germline V gene encodes CDR1 MNHNY and CDR2 SVGAGI (reference sequence). Trimming removed 11 bases at V and 2 bases at J, with 13 bases between. The CDR3 is 13 residues long.

The chain links TRBV11-2 to TRBJ1-1, with D possibly TRBD1 on 5 matching bases. Trimming shortened V by 5 bases and J by 1 base, and 17 bases separated the two germline ends. Germline V gene sequence: CDR1 SGHAT, CDR2 FQNNGV. The CDR3 covers 16 residues. CDR3 in DNA: TGTGCCAGCAGCCCAGGGAGGGGCCAGCGGAACACTGAAGCTTTCTTT. Translating gives CASSPGRGQRNTEAFF.